A selection of T cell receptor beta chains follows, all from one sample in a study of blood T cells in healthy people across ages. TCRdb reanalysed the 5' RACE reads using MiXCR and keeps one entry per CDR3 protein. Among under 1,000,000 distinct CDR3 sequences, roughly 40% were seen once, and the ten largest hold roughly 13%. Material: blood. All receptors come from a man younger than 35 in good health. CDR3s include the opening cysteine and the closing phenylalanine or tryptophan. D genes are given only for firm matches. Clone size is not always given. Where it is, it says once, few, many or a class for expanded clones.

>TRBV12-3/TRBV12-4|16|TRBJ2-5|few|-
TGTGCCAGCAGCCTAGGACTGTTGAGGGGCCAAGAGACCCAGTACTTC
CASSLGLLRGQETQYF
>TRBV28|16|TRBJ1-5|-|-
TGTGCCAGCAGTTTATTGGGCACCGATAGCAATCAGCCCCAGCATTTT
CASSLLGTDSNQPQHF
>TRBV7-2|14|TRBJ2-1|few|-
TGTGCCAGCAGCTCTGATCCTTCCTACAATGAGCAGTTCTTC
CASSSDPSYNEQFF
>TRBV3-1|15|TRBJ2-3|many|-
TGTGCCAGCAGCCAAGGTGGACTCCCCACAGATACGCAGTATTTT
CASSQGGLPTDTQYF
>TRBV6-1|14|TRBJ2-7|-|-
TGTGCCAGCGCCCTTTCCGAGTGGTCCTACGAGCAGTACTTC
CASALSEWSYEQYF
>TRBV5-4|16|TRBJ1-2|-|-
TGTGCCAGCAGCTTCATCAGGGGCTCTGAGGACTATGGCTACACCTTC
CASSFIRGSEDYGYTF
>TRBV30|13|TRBJ1-1|-|TRBD1
TGTGCCTGGAGCTCCGGACAGGGACCTGAAGCTTTCTTT
CAWSSGQGPEAFF
>TRBV6-5|14|TRBJ1-3|-|-
TGTGCCAGCAGGGATAACAGGGCTGGAAACACCATATATTTT
CASRDNRAGNTIYF
>TRBV6-1|13|TRBJ2-5|-|-
TGTGCCAGCGCGGATGGCCCCCAAGAGACCCAGTACTTC
CASADGPQETQYF
>TRBV14|14|TRBJ2-1|many|-
TGTGCCAGCAGCCAAGATGATTGGGGTAATGAGCAGTTCTTC
CASSQDDWGNEQFF
>TRBV20-1|15|TRBJ1-1|few|-
TGCAGTGCTAGAGATTCAGGACAGATGAACACTGAAGCTTTCTTT
CSARDSGQMNTEAFF
>TRBV12-3/TRBV12-4|13|TRBJ2-4|-|TRBD1
TGTGCCAGCAGTTCCAGGACAGGCCAAGAGCAGTACTTC
CASSSRTGQEQYF
>TRBV12-3/TRBV12-4|15|TRBJ2-1|-|TRBD2
TGTGCCAGCAGTCCTAGACGAGCGGGGGGCCCCGAGCAGTTCTTC
CASSPRRAGGPEQFF
>TRBV20-1|13|TRBJ2-5|few|TRBD1
TGCAGTGCGGACAGGGATTCCCACAATGAGCAGTACTTC
CSADRDSHNEQYF
>TRBV20-1|16|TRBJ2-5|few|-
TGCAGTGCTAGCCCCTCTTCCGGGACACTTCAAGAGACCCAGTACTTC
CSASPSSGTLQETQYF
>TRBV12-3/TRBV12-4|17|TRBJ1-2|-|TRBD1
TGTGCCAGCAGCCCCCTGGCTTCCGGGACAGAGAACTATGGCTACACCTTC
CASSPLASGTENYGYTF
>TRBV20-1|15|TRBJ2-3|-|TRBD2
TGCAGTGCTAGATACCCGAGCGGGGCTACAGATACGCAGTATTTT
CSARYPSGATDTQYF
>TRBV5-1|16|TRBJ1-4|-|-
TGCGCCAGCAGCTTGGGCGGCAGGACAGCCTTAGAAAAACTGTTTTTT
CASSLGGRTALEKLFF
>TRBV4-3|17|TRBJ2-1|many|TRBD2
TGCGCCAGCAGCCAAGATACTAGCGGGGCCTCCTACAATGAGCAGTTCTTC
CASSQDTSGASYNEQFF
>TRBV20-1|14|TRBJ2-3|once|TRBD1
TGCAGTGCTAGACAGGGGGTTAGCACAGATACGCAGTATTTT
CSARQGVSTDTQYF
>TRBV12-3/TRBV12-4|13|TRBJ2-7|many|-
TGTGCCAGCAGTTCTTGGCCAGCCTACGAGCAGTACTTC
CASSSWPAYEQYF
>TRBV3-2|8|TRBJ1-2|-|-
-
CVGYGNTF
>TRBV6-5|15|TRBJ1-4|few|TRBD1
TGTGCCAGCAGTTACTCGACAGGGGGAGGTGAAAAACTGTTTTTT
CASSYSTGGGEKLFF
>TRBV2|14|TRBJ2-7|-|-
TGTGCCAGCAGTGAAACGCTATACTCCTACGAGCAGTACTTC
CASSETLYSYEQYF
>TRBV6-2/TRBV6-3|16|TRBJ2-3|few|-
TGTGCCAGCAGTTACCGAGGGGGGTCTACAGGGAATACGCAGTATTTT
CASSYRGGSTGNTQYF
>TRBV28|13|TRBJ2-3|-|-
TGTGCCAGCAGGGTCCCGGGGAAAGATACGCAGTATTTT
CASRVPGKDTQYF
>TRBV4-3|16|TRBJ2-7|few|-
TGCGCCAGCAGCCAAGATCTAAGCCAGCCCTCCTACGAGCAGTACTTC
CASSQDLSQPSYEQYF
>TRBV10-3|12|TRBJ1-2|-|TRBD1
TGTGCCATCAGGGACAGGGCCTATGGCTACACCTTC
CAIRDRAYGYTF
>TRBV18|15|TRBJ2-1|once|TRBD1
TGTGCCAGCTCACTAGGGACAGGGAGTTCCAATGAGCGGTTCTTC
CASSLGTGSSNERFF
>TRBV7-2|15|TRBJ2-7|-|TRBD2
TGTGCCAGCAGCTTAAATAGCGGGGGGTACAATGAGCAGTACTTC
CASSLNSGGYNEQYF
>TRBV4-1|17|TRBJ2-7|few|TRBD2
TGCGCCAGCAGCCAAGATCCGGGACGGGGGGTTTACAATGAGCAGTACTTC
CASSQDPGRGVYNEQYF
>TRBV29-1|10|TRBJ1-2|-|-
TGCAGCGGACAGGAAAGTGGCTACACCTTC
CSGQESGYTF
>TRBV6-5|15|TRBJ1-4|-|-
TGTGCCAGCTCCCCCGGGAGGGGAGTATATGAAAAACTGTTTTTT
CASSPGRGVYEKLFF
>TRBV20-1|16|TRBJ2-3|-|-
TGCAGTGCTGTTTCCGGTAGTCGTCCTAGCACAGATACGCAGTATTTT
CSAVSGSRPSTDTQYF
>TRBV7-2|19|TRBJ2-3|many|TRBD2
TGTGCCAGCAGCTTAGTTCCCCCCTCTAGCGGGGGGCGCACAGATACGCAGTATTTT
CASSLVPPSSGGRTDTQYF
>TRBV6-6|16|TRBJ2-7|once|TRBD1
TGTGCCAGCAGTTTGTTATTAGGGACAGGGACAAATGAGCAGTACTTC
CASSLLLGTGTNEQYF
>TRBV6-2/TRBV6-3|17|TRBJ2-1|few|TRBD2
TGTGCCAGCAGTTACTCGACTGGCGGGGGGAAGGTTCATGAGCAGTTCTTC
CASSYSTGGGKVHEQFF
>TRBV6-4|16|TRBJ2-2|-|TRBD2
TGTGCCAGCAGTGACTCGGCGGGGGGGAACACCGGGGAGCTGTTTTTT
CASSDSAGGNTGELFF
>TRBV12-3/TRBV12-4|18|TRBJ2-7|-|TRBD2
TGTGCCAGCAGCAACGGACTAGCGGGGGGGCCCTCCTACAATGAGCAGTACTTC
CASSNGLAGGPSYNEQYF
>TRBV6-5|14|TRBJ2-7|-|-
TGTGCCAGCTCTGAATACACAGCCTACAATGAGCAGTACTTC
CASSEYTAYNEQYF
>TRBV12-3/TRBV12-4|13|TRBJ2-7|-|-
TGTGCCAGCAGTTTAGGACAGATAGGTGAGCAGTACTTC
CASSLGQIGEQYF
>TRBV7-2|18|TRBJ2-3|few|TRBD2
TGTGCCAGCAGCTTATTAGAGGGAGGACTAGCCCGCACAGATACGCAGTATTTT
CASSLLEGGLARTDTQYF
>TRBV19|13|TRBJ1-2|few|-
TGTGCCAGTAGTATGGGGCCAGGAGATGGCTACACCTTC
CASSMGPGDGYTF
>TRBV12-3/TRBV12-4|14|TRBJ2-7|many|TRBD1
TGTGCCAGCAGTTTAAACAGGGGGCAGTACGAGCAGTACTTC
CASSLNRGQYEQYF
>TRBV28|15|TRBJ2-1|few|-
TGTGCCAGCAGTTTAGGGGTGGTCACCTACAATGAGCAGTTCTTC
CASSLGVVTYNEQFF
>TRBV4-2|12|TRBJ2-7|few|-
TGTGCCAGCAGCCAAGGAGGCGATGAGCAGTACTTC
CASSQGGDEQYF
>TRBV6-5|14|TRBJ2-1|-|-
TGTGCCAGCAGTTACGCGGATCCCTACAATGAGCAGTTCTTC
CASSYADPYNEQFF
>TRBV5-1|12|TRBJ2-7|many|-
TGCGCCAGCAGCTTGGGAGCCAGCGAGCAGTACTTC
CASSLGASEQYF
>TRBV29-1|15|TRBJ1-2|-|-
TGCAGCGTTGAAGAACGAGGAGGGCCCCGGTATGGCTACACCTTC
CSVEERGGPRYGYTF